This T cell receptor beta chain emerged from a study of blood T cell repertoires in COVID-19. Study-level background: The origin of the acute and convalescent COVID-19 samples was the United States, Italy and Spain. The cDNA or gDNA used as material had been derived from T cells, B-cell-depleted T cells, or PBMCs.

CDR1 and CDR2 (germline): LGHDT, YNNKEL (reference sequence). V was cut by 5 bases and J by 10 bases, with 21 bases left in between. The CDR3 contains 15 residues. In the source study's methods: Reference gene primer amplification yielded estimated nucleated cell counts. TCRdb's table, derived via immunoSEQ multiplex PCR, lists solely in-frame clones and lacks some. That table is the source of V, J and clone size, and D and trimming were worked out from the DNA. The repertoire holds about 40,000 clones, about 90% seen once, with roughly 10% in the top ten. The receptor was isolated from a woman in her 70s with acute or convalescent COVID-19. The rearrangement joins TRBV3-1 (or the pseudogene TRBV3-2) to TRBJ2-1; D gene unclear. Input material: peripheral blood. The CDR3 DNA sequence: TGTGCCAGCAGCTCTCATGGGCGCAGCCGCGACGAGCAGTTCTTC. Its protein product is CASSSHGRSRDEQFF.